Detailed here is one TCR beta chain. This record belongs to a study of cytomegalovirus exposure and HLA in healthy donors. PCR amplification relied on 60 Vbeta primers (plus 13 Jbeta primers). The method was immunoSEQ multiplex PCR; TCRdb's version includes in-frame clones alone and lacks a portion of them. The sample holds around 150,000 clones, roughly four fifths seen once. The material sequenced was PBMCs. The TCR was taken from a man aged 50 to 60 in good health and CMV-seropositive.

In nucleotides, the CDR3 is TGTGCCAGCAGCCCTATGGGGGGTACTAGGATCACAGATACGCAGTATTTT. Protein sequence: CASSPMGGTRITDTQYF. The chain carries TRBV7-3 and TRBJ2-3, with D possibly being TRBD2 (6 bases). The V gene's germline CDR1 is SGHTA and CDR2 FQGTGA. V lost 5 bases, J lost 2 bases, and 20 bases lay in between. The CDR3 length is 17 residues.